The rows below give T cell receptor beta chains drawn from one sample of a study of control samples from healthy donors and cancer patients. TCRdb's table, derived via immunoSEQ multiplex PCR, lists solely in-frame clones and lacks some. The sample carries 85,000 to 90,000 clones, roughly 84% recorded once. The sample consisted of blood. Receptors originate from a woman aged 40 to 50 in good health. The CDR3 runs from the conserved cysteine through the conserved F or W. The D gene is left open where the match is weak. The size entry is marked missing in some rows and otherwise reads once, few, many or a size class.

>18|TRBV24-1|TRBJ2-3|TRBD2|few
CATSAPTGRGTSTDTQYF
TGTGCCACCAGTGCTCCAACGGGGAGGGGAACTAGCACAGATACGCAGTATTTT
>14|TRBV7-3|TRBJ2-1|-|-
CASSTDSSYNEQFF
TGTGCCAGCAGCACAGACAGTTCCTACAATGAGCAGTTCTTC
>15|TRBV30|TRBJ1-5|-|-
CAWSALDSLNQPQHF
TGTGCCTGGAGTGCCTTGGACAGCCTCAATCAGCCCCAGCATTTT
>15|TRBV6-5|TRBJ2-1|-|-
CASTRGLRSGAEQFF
TGTGCCAGCACCAGGGGTTTACGGTCCGGTGCCGAGCAGTTCTTC
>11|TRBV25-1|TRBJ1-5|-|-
CASRVRDLQHF
TGTGCCAGCAGGGTCAGGGATCTCCAGCATTTT
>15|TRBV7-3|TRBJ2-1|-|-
CASSLMGREYNEQFF
TGTGCCAGCAGCTTAATGGGACGGGAGTATAATGAGCAGTTCTTC
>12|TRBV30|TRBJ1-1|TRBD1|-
CAARQGNSEAFF
TGTGCCGCGCGACAGGGTAATAGTGAAGCTTTCTTT
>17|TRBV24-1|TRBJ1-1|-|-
CATSDREPIILNTEAFF
TGTGCCACCAGTGATCGGGAGCCTATAATATTGAACACTGAAGCTTTCTTT
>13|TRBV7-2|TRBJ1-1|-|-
CASSHDRNTEAFF
TGTGCCAGCAGCCATGACAGAAACACTGAAGCTTTCTTT
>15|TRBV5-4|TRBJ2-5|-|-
CASSRGGHGQETQYF
TGTGCCAGCAGCCGCGGCGGGCATGGCCAAGAGACCCAGTACTTC
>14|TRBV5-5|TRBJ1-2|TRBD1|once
CASSSTGSSYGYTF
TGTGCCAGCAGCTCGACAGGGAGTTCCTATGGCTACACCTTC
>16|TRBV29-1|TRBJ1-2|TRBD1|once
CSVEDPGARGGPGYTF
TGCAGCGTTGAAGATCCGGGGGCCAGGGGGGGCCCGGGCTACACCTTC
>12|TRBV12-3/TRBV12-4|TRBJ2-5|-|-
CASSSTDGTKYF
TGTGCCAGCAGCTCGACAGACGGGACAAAGTACTTC
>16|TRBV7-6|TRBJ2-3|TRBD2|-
CASSLAVAGTTDTQYF
TGTGCCAGCAGCTTAGCTGTAGCGGGGACGACAGATACGCAGTATTTT
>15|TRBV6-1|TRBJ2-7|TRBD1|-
CASSEGPGQGYEQYF
TGTGCCAGCAGTGAAGGTCCGGGACAGGGCTACGAGCAGTACTTC
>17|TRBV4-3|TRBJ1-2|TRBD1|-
CASSQDRGAGGGYGYTF
TGCGCCAGCAGCCAAGATCGGGGGGCAGGGGGCGGCTATGGCTACACCTTC
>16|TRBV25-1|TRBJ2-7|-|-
CASSGGWGRGDHEQYF
TGTGCCAGCAGTGGGGGCTGGGGCAGGGGGGACCACGAGCAGTACTTC
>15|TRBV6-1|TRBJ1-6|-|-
CASSEILGSGSPLHF
TGTGCCAGCAGTGAAATTTTAGGGTCGGGTTCACCCCTCCACTTT
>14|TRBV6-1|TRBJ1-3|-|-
CASSERGPGNTIYF
TGTGCCAGCAGTGAAAGGGGACCTGGAAACACCATATATTTT
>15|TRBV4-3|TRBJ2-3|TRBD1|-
CASSQTDRVADTQYF
TGCGCCAGCAGCCAGACGGACAGGGTGGCAGATACGCAGTATTTT
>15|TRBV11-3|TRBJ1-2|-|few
CASSGTARSDYGYTF
TGTGCCAGCAGCGGGACGGCACGCTCGGACTATGGCTACACCTTC
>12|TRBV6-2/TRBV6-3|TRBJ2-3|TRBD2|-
CASSTSGHTQYF
TGTGCCAGCAGCACTAGCGGCCATACGCAGTATTTT
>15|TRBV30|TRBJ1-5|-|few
CAWSWTLGSNQPQHF
TGTGCCTGGAGTTGGACCCTAGGGAGCAATCAGCCCCAGCATTTT
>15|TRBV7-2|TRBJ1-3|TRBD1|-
CASNFGRGQGNTIYF
TGTGCCAGCAACTTTGGGAGGGGGCAAGGAAACACCATATATTTT
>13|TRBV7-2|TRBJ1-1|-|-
CASSLLGTTEAFF
TGTGCCAGCAGCTTACTAGGGACGACCGAAGCTTTCTTT
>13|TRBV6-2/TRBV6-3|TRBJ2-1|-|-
CASSNGHNNEQFF
TGTGCCAGCAGTAACGGACACAACAATGAGCAGTTCTTC
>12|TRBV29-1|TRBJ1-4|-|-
CSVWVRNEKLFF
TGCAGCGTGTGGGTGCGTAATGAAAAACTGTTTTTT
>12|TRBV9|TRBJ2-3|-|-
CASSVLDSLQYF
TGTGCCAGCAGCGTACTGGACAGCTTGCAGTATTTT
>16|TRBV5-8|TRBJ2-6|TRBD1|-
CASSFDRGSGANVLTF
TGTGCCAGCAGCTTTGACAGGGGATCTGGGGCCAACGTCCTGACTTTC
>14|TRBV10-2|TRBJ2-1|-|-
CASSEHDSGNEQFF
TGCGCCAGCAGTGAGCACGACAGCGGCAATGAGCAGTTCTTC
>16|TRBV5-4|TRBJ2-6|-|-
CASSLVAASGANVLTF
TGTGCCAGCAGCTTGGTGGCAGCCTCTGGGGCCAACGTCCTGACTTTC
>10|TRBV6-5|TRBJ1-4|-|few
CASSMEKLFF
TGTGCCAGCAGTATGGAAAAACTGTTTTTT
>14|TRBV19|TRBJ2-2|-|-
CASETGKVIGELFF
TGTGCCAGTGAAACAGGGAAGGTGATCGGGGAGCTGTTTTTT
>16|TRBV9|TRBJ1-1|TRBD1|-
CASSVEGQLDNTEAFF
TGTGCCAGCAGCGTAGAGGGACAGTTGGACAACACTGAAGCTTTCTTT
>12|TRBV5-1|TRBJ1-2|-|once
CASSWEGVGYTF
TGCGCCAGCAGCTGGGAAGGGGTTGGCTACACCTTC
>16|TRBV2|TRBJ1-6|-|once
CASSEARGGTNSPLHF
TGTGCCAGCAGTGAAGCCCGGGGGGGGACCAATTCACCCCTCCACTTT
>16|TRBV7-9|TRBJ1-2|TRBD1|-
CASSLEGARGPYGYTF
TGTGCCAGCAGCTTAGAGGGGGCCAGGGGGCCCTATGGCTACACCTTC
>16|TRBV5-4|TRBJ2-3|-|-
CASSLGGVAPPDTQYF
TGTGCCAGCAGCTTGGGGGGGGTAGCGCCCCCAGATACGCAGTATTTT
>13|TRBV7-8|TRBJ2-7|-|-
CASSFGRDYEQYF
TGTGCCAGCAGCTTCGGACGGGACTACGAGCAGTACTTC
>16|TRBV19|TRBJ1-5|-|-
CASSISRAQSYQPQHF
TGTGCCAGTAGTATCTCCAGGGCCCAATCTTATCAGCCCCAGCATTTT
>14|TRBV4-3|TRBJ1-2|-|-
CASSQEARGYGYTF
TGCGCCAGCAGCCAAGAAGCAAGAGGCTATGGCTACACCTTC
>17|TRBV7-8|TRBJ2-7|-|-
CASSSTLYGGGSYEQYF
TGTGCCAGCAGCTCGACGTTATATGGGGGCGGTTCCTACGAGCAGTACTTC
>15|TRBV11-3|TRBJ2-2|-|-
CASMAGQGETGELFF
TGTGCCAGCATGGCGGGGCAGGGTGAGACCGGGGAGCTGTTTTTT
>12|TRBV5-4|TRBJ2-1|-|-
CASSLISSEQFF
TGTGCCAGCAGCTTAATAAGCAGCGAGCAGTTCTTC
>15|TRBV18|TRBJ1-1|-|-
CASSPIGQPNTEAFF
TGTGCCAGCTCACCAATCGGACAGCCCAACACTGAAGCTTTCTTT
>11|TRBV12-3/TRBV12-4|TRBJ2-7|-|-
CASSLGYEQYF
TGTGCCAGCAGTTTAGGCTACGAGCAGTACTTC
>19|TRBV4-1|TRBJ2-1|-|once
CASSQVRGGTRGAGNEQFF
TGCGCCAGCAGCCAAGTTAGGGGGGGGACAAGGGGGGCGGGCAATGAGCAGTTCTTC
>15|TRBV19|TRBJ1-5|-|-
CASSEQGSSGQPQHF
TGTGCCAGTAGTGAACAGGGTTCATCGGGTCAGCCCCAGCATTTT
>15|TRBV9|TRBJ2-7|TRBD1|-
CASSVDKGAIDEQYF
TGTGCCAGCAGCGTAGATAAGGGGGCCATCGACGAGCAGTACTTC
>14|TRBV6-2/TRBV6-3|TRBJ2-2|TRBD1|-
CASSSWAGGRELFF
TGTGCCAGCAGTTCGTGGGCAGGGGGCAGGGAGCTGTTTTTT
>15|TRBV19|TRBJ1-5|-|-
CASKSLQGPYQPQHF
TGTGCCAGTAAATCCCTACAGGGACCCTATCAGCCCCAGCATTTT
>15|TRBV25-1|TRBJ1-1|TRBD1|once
CASAGTGTANTEAFF
TGTGCCAGCGCCGGCACCGGGACAGCGAACACTGAAGCTTTCTTT
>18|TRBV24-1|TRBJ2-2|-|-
CATSAPEQVGVNTGELFF
TGTGCCACCAGTGCCCCCGAGCAGGTGGGGGTGAACACCGGGGAGCTGTTTTTT
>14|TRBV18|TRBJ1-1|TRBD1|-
CASSPSQGGTEAFF
TGTGCCAGCTCACCTTCACAGGGGGGAACTGAAGCTTTCTTT
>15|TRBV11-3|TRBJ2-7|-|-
CASSSGKGWGYEQYF
TGTGCCAGCAGCTCCGGTAAGGGTTGGGGCTACGAGCAGTACTTC
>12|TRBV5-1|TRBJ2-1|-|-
CASSRGPSQQFF
TGCGCCAGCAGCAGGGGACCTTCCCAGCAGTTCTTC
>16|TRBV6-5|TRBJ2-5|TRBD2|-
CASSYSGGGTLRTQYF
TGTGCCAGCAGTTACTCTGGCGGGGGGACCCTACGGACCCAGTACTTC
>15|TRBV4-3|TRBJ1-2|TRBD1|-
CASSQDSDRGHGYTF
TGCGCCAGCAGCCAAGATTCGGACAGGGGGCATGGCTACACCTTC
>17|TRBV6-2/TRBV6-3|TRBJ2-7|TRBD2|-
CASSYGTSGGPYYEQYF
TGTGCCAGCAGTTACGGGACTAGCGGGGGGCCCTACTACGAGCAGTACTTC